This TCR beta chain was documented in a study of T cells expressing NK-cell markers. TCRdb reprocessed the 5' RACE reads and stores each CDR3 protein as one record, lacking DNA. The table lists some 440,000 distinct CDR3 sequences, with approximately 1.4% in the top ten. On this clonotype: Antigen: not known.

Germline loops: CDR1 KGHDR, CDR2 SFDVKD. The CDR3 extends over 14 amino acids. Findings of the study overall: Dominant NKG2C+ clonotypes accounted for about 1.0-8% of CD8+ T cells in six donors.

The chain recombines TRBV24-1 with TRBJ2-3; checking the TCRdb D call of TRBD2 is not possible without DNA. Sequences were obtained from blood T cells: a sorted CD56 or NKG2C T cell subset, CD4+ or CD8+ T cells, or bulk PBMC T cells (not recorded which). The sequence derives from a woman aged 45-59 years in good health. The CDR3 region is CATSISGGTDTQYF.